The rows below give T cell receptor beta chains drawn from one sample of a study of blood T cell repertoires in COVID-19. Using immunoSEQ multiplex PCR, the repertoire was profiled, and TCRdb retains in-frame clones only, with some absent. Of 250,000 or so clones listed, approximately 88% are singletons. The sequencing input was PBMCs or T cells enriched from blood (not recorded which). These receptors came from a woman in her forties who had been exposed to COVID-19. CDR3s include the opening cysteine and the closing phenylalanine or tryptophan. A D gene is named only where the DNA matches it firmly. A clone size is listed for some rows: how often the clone was seen (once, few, many), or a class if it is expanded.

D gene: TRBD2; V gene: TRBV7-7; clone size: .; J gene: TRBJ2-3; CDR3 protein: CASSTGGADTQYF; CDR3 DNA: TGTGCCAGCAGCACCGGGGGGGCAGATACGCAGTATTTT
D gene: .; V gene: TRBV5-8; clone size: .; J gene: TRBJ2-1; CDR3 protein: CASSLIGTPYNEQFF; CDR3 DNA: TGTGCCAGCAGCTTGATCGGGACACCCTACAATGAGCAGTTCTTC
D gene: .; V gene: TRBV5-4; clone size: .; J gene: TRBJ2-7; CDR3 protein: CASSSDIQNSYEQYF; CDR3 DNA: TGTGCCAGCAGCTCAGACATACAAAATTCCTACGAGCAGTACTTC
D gene: .; V gene: TRBV5-1; clone size: .; J gene: TRBJ1-2; CDR3 protein: CASSGQYGYTF; CDR3 DNA: TGTGCCAGCAGCGGACAGTATGGCTACACCTTC
D gene: .; V gene: TRBV12-3/TRBV12-4; clone size: .; J gene: TRBJ2-1; CDR3 protein: CASSFANDEQFF; CDR3 DNA: TGTGCCAGCAGTTTTGCGAACGATGAGCAGTTCTTC
D gene: .; V gene: TRBV19; clone size: .; J gene: TRBJ2-5; CDR3 protein: CASSISWGRQETQYF; CDR3 DNA: TGTGCCAGTAGTATTAGTTGGGGCAGACAAGAGACCCAGTACTTC
D gene: .; V gene: TRBV30; clone size: .; J gene: TRBJ1-2; CDR3 protein: CAWSSRNPDGYTF; CDR3 DNA: TGTGCCTGGAGTAGCAGGAATCCAGATGGCTACACCTTC
D gene: .; V gene: TRBV19; clone size: .; J gene: TRBJ2-1; CDR3 protein: CASSLWNEQFF; CDR3 DNA: TGTGCCAGTTCGCTATGGAATGAGCAGTTCTTC
D gene: .; V gene: TRBV3-1/TRBV3-2; clone size: .; J gene: TRBJ1-2; CDR3 protein: CASSQGSGGYTF; CDR3 DNA: TGTGCCAGCAGCCAAGGGTCCGGTGGCTACACCTTC
D gene: .; V gene: TRBV2; clone size: .; J gene: TRBJ1-5; CDR3 protein: CASNPGGGGSNQPQHF; CDR3 DNA: TGTGCCAGCAATCCGGGGGGCGGGGGGAGCAATCAGCCCCAGCATTTT
D gene: TRBD1; V gene: TRBV7-3; clone size: once; J gene: TRBJ1-2; CDR3 protein: CASSSTGGEGYTF; CDR3 DNA: TGTGCCAGCAGCTCGACAGGGGGAGAGGGCTACACCTTC
D gene: .; V gene: TRBV12-3/TRBV12-4; clone size: few; J gene: TRBJ2-5; CDR3 protein: CASSSYQETQYF; CDR3 DNA: TGTGCCAGCAGTTCGTACCAAGAGACCCAGTACTTC
D gene: TRBD1; V gene: TRBV6-5; clone size: few; J gene: TRBJ1-1; CDR3 protein: CASSYGGQDMNTEAFF; CDR3 DNA: TGTGCCAGCAGTTACGGTGGACAGGACATGAACACTGAAGCTTTCTTT
D gene: TRBD1; V gene: TRBV12-3/TRBV12-4; clone size: .; J gene: TRBJ2-1; CDR3 protein: CASRQGGYNEQFF; CDR3 DNA: TGTGCCAGCAGACAGGGGGGCTACAATGAGCAGTTCTTC
D gene: .; V gene: TRBV6-5; clone size: .; J gene: TRBJ1-5; CDR3 protein: CASGRDGIANQPQHF; CDR3 DNA: TGTGCCAGCGGCCGTGACGGGATCGCTAATCAGCCCCAGCATTTT
D gene: .; V gene: TRBV5-1; clone size: .; J gene: TRBJ1-2; CDR3 protein: CASRHNTGTYGYTF; CDR3 DNA: TGCGCCAGCAGGCATAACACAGGGACCTATGGCTACACCTTC
D gene: .; V gene: TRBV28; clone size: .; J gene: TRBJ1-1; CDR3 protein: CASSLGSEGFTEAFF; CDR3 DNA: TGTGCCAGCAGTTTAGGGTCGGAGGGCTTCACTGAAGCTTTCTTT
D gene: TRBD2; V gene: TRBV7-2; clone size: .; J gene: TRBJ2-7; CDR3 protein: CASRRSGGVYEQYF; CDR3 DNA: TGTGCCAGCAGACGAAGCGGGGGAGTATACGAGCAGTACTTC
D gene: .; V gene: TRBV18; clone size: .; J gene: TRBJ2-5; CDR3 protein: CASSKQGSQETQYF; CDR3 DNA: TGTGCCAGCTCAAAACAGGGATCCCAAGAGACCCAGTACTTC
D gene: .; V gene: TRBV10-3; clone size: .; J gene: TRBJ1-5; CDR3 protein: CAISPQGHISNQPQHF; CDR3 DNA: TGTGCCATCTCCCCTCAGGGTCATATTAGCAATCAGCCCCAGCATTTT
D gene: TRBD2; V gene: TRBV5-1; clone size: .; J gene: TRBJ2-3; CDR3 protein: CASSLWGGGADTQYF; CDR3 DNA: TGCGCCAGCAGCTTGTGGGGCGGGGGTGCAGATACGCAGTATTTT
D gene: TRBD2; V gene: TRBV27; clone size: .; J gene: TRBJ2-1; CDR3 protein: CASSWTSGREEFF; CDR3 DNA: TGTGCCAGCAGTTGGACTAGCGGGAGGGAGGAGTTCTTC
D gene: .; V gene: TRBV5-1; clone size: .; J gene: TRBJ2-5; CDR3 protein: CASSDTQETQYF; CDR3 DNA: TGCGCCAGCAGCGACACCCAAGAGACCCAGTACTTC
D gene: .; V gene: TRBV7-6; clone size: .; J gene: TRBJ1-4; CDR3 protein: CASSLSQGGSEKLFF; CDR3 DNA: TGTGCCAGCAGCTTATCACAGGGTGGAAGCGAAAAACTGTTTTTT
D gene: .; V gene: TRBV28; clone size: .; J gene: TRBJ2-1; CDR3 protein: CASGSSGLSSYNEQFF; CDR3 DNA: TGTGCCAGTGGATCTTCAGGGCTGAGCTCCTACAATGAGCAGTTCTTC
D gene: TRBD1; V gene: TRBV29-1; clone size: .; J gene: TRBJ1-5; CDR3 protein: CSVAEGARQPQHF; CDR3 DNA: TGCAGCGTTGCGGAGGGGGCGAGACAGCCCCAGCATTTT
D gene: TRBD1; V gene: TRBV13; clone size: .; J gene: TRBJ2-4; CDR3 protein: CASSLSRTGPAKNIQYF; CDR3 DNA: TGTGCCAGCAGCTTATCCCGGACAGGGCCTGCCAAAAACATTCAGTACTTC
D gene: TRBD1; V gene: TRBV3-1/TRBV3-2; clone size: few; J gene: TRBJ1-5; CDR3 protein: CASSVGTGDQPQHF; CDR3 DNA: TGTGCCAGCAGCGTCGGGACAGGGGATCAGCCCCAGCATTTT
D gene: TRBD2; V gene: TRBV4-3; clone size: .; J gene: TRBJ2-1; CDR3 protein: CASSIAGGHEQFF; CDR3 DNA: TGCGCCAGTTCTATAGCGGGGGGCCATGAGCAGTTCTTC
D gene: .; V gene: TRBV6-4; clone size: .; J gene: TRBJ2-3; CDR3 protein: CASSESTGTDTQYF; CDR3 DNA: TGTGCCAGCAGTGAGTCGACAGGCACAGATACGCAGTATTTT
D gene: TRBD1; V gene: TRBV5-1; clone size: .; J gene: TRBJ2-6; CDR3 protein: CASSRDRGSGANVLTF; CDR3 DNA: TGCGCCAGCAGCCGGGACAGGGGTTCTGGGGCCAACGTCCTGACTTTC
D gene: TRBD2; V gene: TRBV27; clone size: .; J gene: TRBJ2-5; CDR3 protein: CASSLLGMGGWNQETQYF; CDR3 DNA: TGTGCCAGCAGTTTATTGGGAATGGGAGGGTGGAACCAAGAGACCCAGTACTTC
D gene: .; V gene: TRBV4-1; clone size: .; J gene: TRBJ2-7; CDR3 protein: CASSQGAGYEQYF; CDR3 DNA: TGCGCCAGCAGCCAAGGAGCAGGCTACGAGCAGTACTTC
D gene: TRBD2; V gene: TRBV18; clone size: .; J gene: TRBJ2-5; CDR3 protein: CASSPRTSAYKKETQYF; CDR3 DNA: TGTGCCAGCTCACCTAGGACTAGCGCGTATAAGAAAGAGACCCAGTACTTC
D gene: TRBD2; V gene: TRBV27; clone size: .; J gene: TRBJ2-3; CDR3 protein: CASRPGLAGGTQYF; CDR3 DNA: TGTGCCAGCAGACCGGGACTAGCGGGAGGTACGCAGTATTTT